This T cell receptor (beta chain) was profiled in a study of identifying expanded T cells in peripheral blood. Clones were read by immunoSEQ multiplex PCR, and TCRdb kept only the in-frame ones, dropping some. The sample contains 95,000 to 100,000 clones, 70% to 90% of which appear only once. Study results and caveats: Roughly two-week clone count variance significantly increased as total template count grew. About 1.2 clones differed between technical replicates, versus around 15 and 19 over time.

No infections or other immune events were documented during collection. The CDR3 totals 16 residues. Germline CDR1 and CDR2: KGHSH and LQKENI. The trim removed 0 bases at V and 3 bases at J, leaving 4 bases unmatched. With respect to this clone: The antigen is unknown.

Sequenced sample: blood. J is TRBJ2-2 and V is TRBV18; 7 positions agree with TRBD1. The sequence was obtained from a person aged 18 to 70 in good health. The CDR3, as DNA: TGTGCCAGCTCACCACCGAACAGGGGAGACACCGGGGAGCTGTTTTTT. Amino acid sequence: CASSPPNRGDTGELFF.